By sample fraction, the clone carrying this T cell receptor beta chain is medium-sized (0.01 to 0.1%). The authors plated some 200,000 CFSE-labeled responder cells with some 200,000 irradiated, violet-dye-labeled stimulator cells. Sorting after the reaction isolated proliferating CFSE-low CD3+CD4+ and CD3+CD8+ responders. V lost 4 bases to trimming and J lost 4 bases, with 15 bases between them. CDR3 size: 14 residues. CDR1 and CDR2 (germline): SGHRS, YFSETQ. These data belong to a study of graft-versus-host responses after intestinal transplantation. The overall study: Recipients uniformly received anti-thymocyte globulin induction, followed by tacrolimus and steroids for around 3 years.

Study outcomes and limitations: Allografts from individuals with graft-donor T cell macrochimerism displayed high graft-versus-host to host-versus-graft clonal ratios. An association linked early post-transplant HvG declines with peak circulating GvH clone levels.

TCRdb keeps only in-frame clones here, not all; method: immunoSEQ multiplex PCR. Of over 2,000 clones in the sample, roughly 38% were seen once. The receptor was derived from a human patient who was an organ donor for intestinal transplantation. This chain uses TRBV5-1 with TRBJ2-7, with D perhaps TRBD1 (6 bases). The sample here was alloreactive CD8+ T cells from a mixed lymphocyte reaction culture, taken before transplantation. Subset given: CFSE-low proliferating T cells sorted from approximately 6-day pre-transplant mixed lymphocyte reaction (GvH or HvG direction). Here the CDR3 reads CASSIGQSGYEQYF. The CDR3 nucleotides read TGCGCCAGCAGCATCGGACAGAGCGGATACGAGCAGTACTTC.